This T cell receptor (beta chain) was captured in a study of blood T cell repertoires in COVID-19. As originally analysed: The assay estimated nucleated cells by amplifying reference gene primers. Measured with immunoSEQ multiplex PCR; TCRdb has only the in-frame clones, and not every one. V and J calls and clone size are given by that table; D and trimming were obtained from the DNA. In the table there are approximately 270,000 clones, about 90% of which are singletons. This clone was seen a single time. This CDR3 contains 14 residues. The ends lost 4 bases at V and 4 bases at J; junction bases unmatched: 5. Germline-derived CDR1 and CDR2 are SEHNR and FQNEAQ (reference sequence).

Sample: peripheral blood. The clonotype was recovered from a man aged 18 to 29 with active or convalescent COVID-19. The V call is TRBV7-9, the J call TRBJ1-1; TRBD1 aligns across 8 bases. CDR3 sequence reads: CASSYGQGSTEAFF. As DNA, the CDR3 is TGTGCCAGCAGCTATGGACAGGGATCCACTGAAGCTTTCTTT. The variable domain in full, with the rest retrieved from reference TRBV7-9 and TRBJ1-1, is DTGVSQNPRHKITKRGQNVTFRCDPISEHNRLYWYRQTLGQGPEFLTYFQNEAQLEKSRLLSDRFSAERPKGSFSTLEIQRTEQGDSAMYLCASSYGQGSTEAFFGQGTRLTVV.